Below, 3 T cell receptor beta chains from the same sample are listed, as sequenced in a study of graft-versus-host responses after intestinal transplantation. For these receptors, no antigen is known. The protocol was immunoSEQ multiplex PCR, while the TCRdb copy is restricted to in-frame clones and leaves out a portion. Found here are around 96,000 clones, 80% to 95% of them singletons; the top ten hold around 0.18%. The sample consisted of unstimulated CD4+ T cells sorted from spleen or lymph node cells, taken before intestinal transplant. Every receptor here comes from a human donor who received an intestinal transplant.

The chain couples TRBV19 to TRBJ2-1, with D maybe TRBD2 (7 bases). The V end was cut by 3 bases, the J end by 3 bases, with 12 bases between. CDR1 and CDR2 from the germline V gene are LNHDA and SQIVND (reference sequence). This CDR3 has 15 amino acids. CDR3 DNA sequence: TGTGCCAGTAGTATCCGGGGGGCAGTCTACAATGAGCAGTTCTTC. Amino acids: CASSIRGAVYNEQFF. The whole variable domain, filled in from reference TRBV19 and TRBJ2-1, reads DGGITQSPKYLFRKEGQNVTLSCEQNLNHDAMYWYRQDPGQGLRLIYYSQIVNDFQKGDIAEGYSVSREKKESFPLTVTSAQKNPTAFYLCASSIRGAVYNEQFFGPGTRLTVL.

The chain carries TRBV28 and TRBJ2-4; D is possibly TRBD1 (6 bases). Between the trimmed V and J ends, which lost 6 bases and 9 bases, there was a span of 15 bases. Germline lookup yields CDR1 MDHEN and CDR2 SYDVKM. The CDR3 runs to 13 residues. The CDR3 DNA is TGTGCCAGCAGCTTGGATAGGGGGAGCATTCAGTACTTC. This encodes CASSLDRGSIQYF.

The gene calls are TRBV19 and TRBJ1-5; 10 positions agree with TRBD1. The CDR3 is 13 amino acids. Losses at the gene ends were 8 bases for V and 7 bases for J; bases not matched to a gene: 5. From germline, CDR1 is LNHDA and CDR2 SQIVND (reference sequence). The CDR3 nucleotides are TGTGCCAGTTCGGACAGGGGGGGACAGCCCCAGCATTTT. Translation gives CASSDRGGQPQHF.